The 12 T cell receptor beta chains below were found in one sample sequenced in a study of blood T cell repertoires in COVID-19 (dated by TCRdb to 2018 to 2020). Libraries came from the immunoSEQ multiplex PCR assay. The clones in this table, taken by TCRdb from immuneACCESS, are in-frame only. Not every clone is retained; where verified, under half of the shortfall comes from an unresolved V gene, and the cause of the rest is unknown. The sample table contains roughly 150,000 clones; only one count was recorded for approximately 80% of them. The leading ten clones occupy about 5% of the sample. The sequenced material came from PBMCs or T cells enriched from blood (not recorded which). The receptors come from a man aged 65-85 years who had been exposed to COVID-19.

The V call is TRBV5-1, the J call TRBJ2-1, with a tentative D call TRBD2 (5 bases). The germline V gene has CDR1 SGHRS and CDR2 YFSETQ. Trimming pared 8 bases from V and 2 bases from J, leaving 17 bases between. The CDR3 consists of 15 residues. The CDR3 DNA reads as TGCGCCAGTGCTGTGGGAGAGCTCCCCTACAATGAGCAGTTCTTC. It translates to CASAVGELPYNEQFF.

The J gene is TRBJ1-1, the V gene TRBV5-1, with 8 bases aligning to TRBD1. With V trimmed by 4 bases and J by 1 base, 3 bases remained unmatched. The CDR3 is 14 amino acids. Germline-derived CDR1 and CDR2 are SGHRS and YFSETQ. The CDR3 DNA sequence: TGCGCCAGCAGCGTACAGGGGGGGAACACTGAAGCTTTCTTT. Translated: CASSVQGGNTEAFF.

The chain has TRBV18 and TRBJ1-1; the match to TRBD1 covers 8 bases. Trimming removed 4 bases from V and 0 bases from J; junction bases left unmatched: 1. CDR3 length equals 14 residues. Germline V lookup: CDR1 KGHSH, CDR2 LQKENI. The CDR3 loop reads CASSLDRVNTEAFF. The CDR3, as DNA: TGTGCCAGCTCACTGGACAGGGTGAACACTGAAGCTTTCTTT.

This sequence joins TRBV19 and TRBJ2-1; 11 positions match TRBD2. Germline V lookup: CDR1 LNHDA, CDR2 SQIVND (reference sequence). The CDR3 extends over 16 amino acids. The ends lost 4 bases at V and 9 bases at J; junction bases unmatched: 11. The CDR3 bases are TGTGCCAGTAGTACAGGGTCAACTAGCGGGAGAAGTGAGCAGTTCTTC. This encodes CASSTGSTSGRSEQFF.

CDR3 nucleotides: TGTGCCAGCAGCCAGGGGGCTGCTAATCAGCCCCAGCATTTT. Translation gives CASSQGAANQPQHF. The genes are TRBV7-2 and TRBJ1-5, with TRBD1 matching 8 bases. Germline trimming cut 5 bases from V and 4 bases from J; bases unmatched to any gene: 4. Germline V gene lookup returns CDR1 SGHTA and CDR2 FQGNSA. The CDR3 contains 14 residues.

This chain connects TRBV30 to TRBJ2-7; no definite D call. Trimming shortened V by 2 bases and J by 3 bases, and 14 bases separated the two germline ends. The CDR3 covers 14 residues. Germline loops: CDR1 GTSNPN, CDR2 SVGIG (reference sequence). DNA for the CDR3: TGTGCCTGGAGTTTGGCCCTAGGAAACTACGAGCAGTACTTC. As protein: CAWSLALGNYEQYF.

The V gene is TRBV5-1, the J gene TRBJ2-2; 7 nucleotides match TRBD2. Looked up from germline, CDR1 is SGHRS and CDR2 is YFSETQ. CDR3 length: 16 amino acids. J lost 0 bases, V lost 4 bases, and 6 bases had no gene match. CDR3 bases: TGCGCCAGCAGCCCTATGACTAGCACGAACACCGGGGAGCTGTTTTTT. As protein: CASSPMTSTNTGELFF.

The chain has TRBV28 and TRBJ1-2; D gene ambiguous. V lost 7 bases and J lost 7, with 22 bases in between. CDR1 is MDHEN and CDR2 is SYDVKM in the germline V gene. The length of the CDR3 is 15 residues. The CDR3, as DNA: TGTGCCAGCAAACAAACTAACTACCGCACCGCTGGCTACACCTTC. The encoded protein is CASKQTNYRTAGYTF.

The gene calls are TRBV9 and TRBJ1-6; D possibly corresponds to TRBD1 (6 bases). V lost 4 bases to trimming and J lost 9 bases, with 17 bases between them. This CDR3 is built from 15 residues. The V gene's germline CDR1 is SGDLS and CDR2 YYNGEE. CDR3 region: CASSPRTDGISPLHF. As DNA, the CDR3 is TGTGCCAGCAGCCCGCGGACAGATGGGATTTCACCCCTCCACTTT.

V usage is TRBV19 and J usage is TRBJ1-2; no clear D gene. CDR3 length equals 15 residues. The V gene lost 1 base and the J gene lost 1 base, with 10 bases spanning the gap. The germline CDR1 and CDR2 sequences are LNHDA and SQIVND (reference sequence). CDR3 DNA sequence: TGTGCCAGTAGTATAGGTGGGAGGTATAACTATGGCTACACCTTC. Translated, it gives CASSIGGRYNYGYTF.

The chain links TRBV7-6 to TRBJ1-3; D call uncertain. The germline V gene encodes CDR1 SGHVS and CDR2 FNYEAQ. This CDR3 has 14 residues. V lost 4 bases and J lost 3, with 10 bases in between. In DNA, the CDR3 is TGTGCCAGCAGCTCTGAGACGGGTGGAAACACCATATATTTT. Its translation: CASSSETGGNTIYF. Variable domain in full (rest from reference TRBV7-6 and TRBJ1-3): GAGVSQSPRYKVTKRGQDVALRCDPISGHVSLYWYRQALGQGPEFLTYFNYEAQQDKSGLPNDRFSAERPEGSISTLTIQRTEQRDSAMYRCASSSETGGNTIYFGEGSWLTVV.

The chain uses TRBV18 and TRBJ2-6, with 7 bases matching TRBD2. Germline assignment: CDR1 KGHSH and CDR2 LQKENI. Trimming removed 5 bases from V and 0 bases from J; junction bases left unmatched: 10. This CDR3 spans 18 amino acids. CDR3 nucleotides: TGTGCCAGCTCATTCTACGGAGGGAGGGGCTCTGGGGCCAACGTCCTGACTTTC. Encoded protein: CASSFYGGRGSGANVLTF.